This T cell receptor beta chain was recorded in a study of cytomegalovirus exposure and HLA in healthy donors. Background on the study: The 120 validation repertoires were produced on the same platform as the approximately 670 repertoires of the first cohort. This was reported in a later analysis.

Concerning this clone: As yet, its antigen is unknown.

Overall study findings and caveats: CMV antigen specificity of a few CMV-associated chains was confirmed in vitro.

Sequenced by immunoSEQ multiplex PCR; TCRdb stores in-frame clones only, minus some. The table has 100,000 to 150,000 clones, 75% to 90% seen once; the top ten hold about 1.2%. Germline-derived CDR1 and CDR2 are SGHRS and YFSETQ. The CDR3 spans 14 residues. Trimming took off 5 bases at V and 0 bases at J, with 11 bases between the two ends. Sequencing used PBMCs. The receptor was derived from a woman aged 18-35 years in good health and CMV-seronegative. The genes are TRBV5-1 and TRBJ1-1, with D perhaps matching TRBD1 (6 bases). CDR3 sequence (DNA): TGCGCCAGCAGTCAAGACAGGATGAACACTGAAGCTTTCTTT. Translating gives CASSQDRMNTEAFF. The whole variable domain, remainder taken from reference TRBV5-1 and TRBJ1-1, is KAGVTQTPRYLIKTRGQQVTLSCSPISGHRSVSWYQQTPGQGLQFLFEYFSETQRNKGNFPGRFSGRQFSNSRSEMNVSTLELGDSALYLCASSQDRMNTEAFFGQGTRLTVV.